A single sample gave rise to the 15 T cell receptor beta chains below, sequenced in a study of molecular identifiers for immune sequencing clone quantification. TCRdb re-called the PCR reads through MiXCR, storing one row per CDR3 protein. The table has about 630,000 distinct CDR3 sequences, 25% seen once; the top ten hold 0.75% to 0.8%. Sequencing input: naive CD8+ T cells from blood, with Jurkat cell RNA spiked in. The subset is: FACS-sorted CD8+CD4-CCR7+CD45RA+ naive T cells. These TCRs come from a human donor in good health. Some libraries in this study had Jurkat cell RNA spiked in.

Ten or more counts support this clonotype. The chain couples TRBV29-1 to TRBJ2-5; the D gene is possibly TRBD2 (5 bases). CDR1 and CDR2 (germline): SQVTM, ANQGSEA. This CDR3 contains 14 residues. Trimming cost V 1 base and J 3 bases, with 12 bases left between them. The CDR3 is CSVEGGIGKETQYF. For the CDR3, the DNA is TGCAGCGTTGAAGGCGGCATCGGGAAAGAGACCCAGTACTTC.

In this sample, this clonotype turned up many times. V and J are TRBV6-5 and TRBJ1-1; D call uncertain. CDR3 size: 14 residues. Germline loops: CDR1 MNHEY, CDR2 SVGAGI. Trimming shortened V by 8 bases and J by 4 bases, and 17 bases separated the two germline ends. The CDR3 DNA reads as TGTGCCAGCCAACTAGGTGGAGGCATCACTGAAGCTTTCTTT. This gives the protein CASQLGGGITEAFF.

Note on this clonotype: A read error is possible here, since a much larger clone lies one base away. The chain employs TRBV14 and TRBJ2-1, with D unresolved. The CDR3 extends over 16 amino acids. Germline V gives CDR1 SGHDN, CDR2 FVKESK. The V and J ends lost 0 bases and 8 bases respectively, with 17 bases between them. CDR3 protein: CASSQDSARVVDEQFF. The CDR3 DNA is TGTGCCAGCAGCCAAGATTCAGCCAGAGTGGTCGATGAGCAGTTCTTC.

In regard to this clonotype: A much larger clone lies one base from this, so it may be a read error. The J gene is TRBJ1-5, the V gene TRBV12-3 or TRBV12-4, with D unclear. The length of the CDR3 is 9 residues. Trimming removed 9 bases at V and 15 bases at J, with 12 bases between. This chain's CDR3 is CARGRTRHF. CDR3 bases: TGTGCCAGGGGCAGGACCCGGCATTTT.

This clonotype was counted between two and nine times. This clone may be a read error of a much larger clone one base away. The chain carries TRBV5-6 and TRBJ1-1; possibly TRBD1 for D (6 bases). The CDR3 spans 13 residues. Germline V gene lookup returns CDR1 SGHDT and CDR2 YYEEEE. The CDR3 is CTSSFTGRAEAFF. The CDR3 region has the DNA TGTACCAGCAGCTTTACAGGGCGCGCTGAAGCTTTCTTT.

The chain recombines TRBV20-1 with TRBJ1-5, with D possibly matching TRBD1 (6 bases). Per the germline V gene, CDR1 is DFQATT and CDR2 is SNEGSKA (reference sequence). The CDR3 contains 17 residues. The V and J ends lost 0 bases and 4 bases respectively, with 19 bases between them. The CDR3 nucleotides are TGCAGTGCTAGAGATCTTTGGGGGGCCAGTCTGAATCAGCCCCAGCATTTT. Translation: CSARDLWGASLNQPQHF.

As for this clonotype: A read error may be the cause here, since a much bigger clone is one base away. V and J are TRBV6-2 or TRBV6-3 and TRBJ2-1; unclear D gene. Germline CDR1 is MNHEY and CDR2 is SVGEGT. The CDR3 is 11 residues long. Trimming took off 5 bases at V and 10 bases at J, with 9 bases between the two ends. The CDR3 spells CASSPGREQFF. CDR3 DNA: TGTGCCAGCAGTCCCGGCCGGGAGCAGTTCTTC.

This clonotype came up many times. This rearrangement joins TRBV29-1 to TRBJ2-7, with 10 nucleotides matching TRBD1. CDR3 size: 15 residues. The V and J ends lost 6 bases and 2 bases, in that order; junction bases with no gene match: 10. Per the germline V gene, CDR1 is SQVTM and CDR2 is ANQGSEA. This chain's CDR3 is CSVETGTGVPYEQYF. CDR3 bases: TGCAGCGTAGAAACCGGGACAGGGGTTCCCTACGAGCAGTACTTC.

This clonotype was seen ten or more times. The rearrangement links TRBV20-1 to TRBJ2-4; weak D call: TRBD1 (6 bases). CDR3 length equals 14 residues. Germline loops: CDR1 DFQATT, CDR2 SNEGSKA (reference sequence). Trimming took off 0 bases at V and 5 bases at J, with 11 bases between the two ends. CDR3 sequence (DNA): TGCAGTGCTAGAGATGATGGGGGCGAAAACATTCAGTACTTC. It translates to CSARDDGGENIQYF.

This chain uses TRBV20-1 with TRBJ2-7; the match to TRBD2 covers 11 bases. The CDR3 is 15 amino acids. J gave up 4 bases and V 0 bases, and 5 bases lay outside the gene matches. Per germline, CDR1 DFQATT and CDR2 SNEGSKA (reference sequence). The CDR3 nucleotides read TGCAGTGCTAGAGACACCGGGACTAGCGGTTACGAGCAGTACTTC. This gives the protein CSARDTGTSGYEQYF.

Turning to this clonotype: A much larger clone differs from this one at a single base, so this may be a read error. The chain employs TRBV7-6 and TRBJ2-5; tentatively, D is TRBD1 (6 bases). The CDR3 has 15 amino acids. Germline V gene lookup returns CDR1 SGHVS and CDR2 FNYEAQ. The CDR3 region is CASSSTGLIQETQSF. The DNA for the CDR3 is TGTGCCAGCAGCTCGACAGGTCTAATACAAGAGACCCAGTCCTTC.

This clonotype has ten or more counts. This chain links TRBV7-8 with TRBJ2-5; no clear D. CDR1 and CDR2 (germline): SGHVS, FQNEAQ. Trimming removed 4 bases from V and 5 bases from J, with 23 bases in between. The CDR3 covers 17 residues. This CDR3 is CASSSLIIGPPEETQYF. The CDR3 DNA reads TGTGCCAGCAGCTCCCTTATAATCGGGCCCCCCGAGGAGACCCAGTACTTC.

Points on this clonotype: The germline gene is not matched at one end of the junction; a read error may be the cause. The rearrangement uses TRBV7-9 and TRBJ2-7; D may correspond to TRBD1 or TRBD2 (5 bases each). The CDR3 is made up of 13 amino acids. CDR1 and CDR2 (germline): SEHNR, FQNEAQ (reference sequence). The DNA for the CDR3 is TGTGCCAGCAGCCCGGGGACCTCCTACGCGCAGTACTTC. This translates into CASSPGTSYAQYF.

The chain employs TRBV6-5 and TRBJ1-1, with no clear D. This CDR3 has 14 residues. With 6 bases removed from V and 11 bases from J, the gap between germline ends came to 22 bases. Germline CDR1 MNHEY, CDR2 SVGAGI. CDR3 coding DNA: TGTGCCAGCAGCGAACCTGGAGATACAGCAGATGCTTTCTTT. It translates to CASSEPGDTADAFF.

The chain joins TRBV29-1 to TRBJ2-5, with a tentative D call TRBD2 (6 bases). This CDR3 has 14 amino acids. Germline lookup yields CDR1 SQVTM and CDR2 ANQGSEA. The V and J ends lost 3 bases and 7 bases respectively, with 18 bases between them. CDR3 sequence: CSVEHRDFQRTQYF. DNA for the CDR3: TGCAGCGTTGAGCACCGGGACTTCCAGCGGACCCAGTACTTC.